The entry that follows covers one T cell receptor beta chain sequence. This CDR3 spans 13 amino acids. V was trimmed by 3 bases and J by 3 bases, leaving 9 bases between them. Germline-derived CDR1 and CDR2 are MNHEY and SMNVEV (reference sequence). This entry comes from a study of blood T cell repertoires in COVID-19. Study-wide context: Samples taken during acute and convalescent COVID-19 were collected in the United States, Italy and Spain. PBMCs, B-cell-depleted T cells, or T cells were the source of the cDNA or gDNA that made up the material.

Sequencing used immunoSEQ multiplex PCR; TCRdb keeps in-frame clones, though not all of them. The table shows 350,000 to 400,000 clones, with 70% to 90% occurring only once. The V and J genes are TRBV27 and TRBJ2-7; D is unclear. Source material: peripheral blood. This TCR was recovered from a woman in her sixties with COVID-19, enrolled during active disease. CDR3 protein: CASSFGGFYEQYF. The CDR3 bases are TGTGCCAGCAGTTTTGGCGGTTTCTACGAGCAGTACTTC.